This entry describes one T cell receptor (beta chain). The length of the CDR3 is 16 residues. The ends lost 2 bases at V and 7 bases at J; junction bases unmatched: 6. The V gene's germline CDR1 is MNHEY and CDR2 SVGAGI. Original processing notes: How many nucleated cells were present was estimated from reference gene primer amplification. The table came from immunoSEQ multiplex PCR; TCRdb's copy has only in-frame clones and leaves some out. V, J and clone size are those of that table, while D and trimming were read from the DNA. The sample has about 180,000 clones; roughly 88% are singletons. This record belongs to a study of blood T cell repertoires in COVID-19. Looking at the study overall: Material from acute and convalescent COVID-19 was sourced from the United States, Italy and Spain. Nucleic acid was either cDNA or gDNA, and it came from T cells, B-cell-depleted T cells, or PBMCs.

The Seattle patients joined while their infection was active and were tracked longitudinally afterward. The V call is TRBV6-5, the J call TRBJ1-6; TRBD1 agrees at 9 bases. Sequencing was carried out using peripheral blood. This receptor was taken from a woman aged 40 to 49 with COVID-19, enrolled during active disease. This CDR3 reads CASSYHSGTGNSPLHF. The CDR3 nucleotides are TGTGCCAGCAGTTACCACTCCGGGACAGGGAATTCACCCCTCCACTTT.